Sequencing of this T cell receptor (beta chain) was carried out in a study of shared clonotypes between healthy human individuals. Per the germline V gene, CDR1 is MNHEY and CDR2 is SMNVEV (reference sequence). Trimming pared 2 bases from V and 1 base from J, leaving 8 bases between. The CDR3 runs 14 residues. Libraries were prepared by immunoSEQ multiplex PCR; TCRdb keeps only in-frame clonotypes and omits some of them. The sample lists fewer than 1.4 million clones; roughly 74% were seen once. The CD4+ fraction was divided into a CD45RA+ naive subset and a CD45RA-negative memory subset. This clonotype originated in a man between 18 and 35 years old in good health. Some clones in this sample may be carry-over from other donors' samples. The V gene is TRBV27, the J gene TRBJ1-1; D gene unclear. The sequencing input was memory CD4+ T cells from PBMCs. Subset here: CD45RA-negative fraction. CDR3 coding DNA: TGTGCCAGCAGTTTAATACAGTCGAACACTGAAGCTTTCTTT. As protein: CASSLIQSNTEAFF.